This TCR beta chain derives from a study of regulatory T cells in long-lasting Graves disease. Study as a whole: The definition of persistent Graves' disease was over 5 years of antithyroid drugs with positive TSH receptor antibodies. Study observations and caveats: There were preferences for TRBV28, TRBJ1-2 and TRBJ2-5 in persistent disease.

Germline V CDR1 and CDR2: MGHRA, YSYEKL. V was shortened by 4 bases and J by 1 base, with 10 bases between the two germline ends. The CDR3 runs to 14 residues. As to time point: persistent/refractory GD, antithyroid drugs over 5 years with positive TRAb. The TCR library used RNA extracted from PBMCs. Researchers made TCR beta libraries by using iRepertoire HTBI primers and running Arm-PCR on CDR3 regions. From the multiplex PCR reads, TCRdb called clonotypes with MiXCR, one entry per CDR3 protein. Among roughly 500,000 distinct CDR3 sequences, roughly a fifth were seen once, and the ten largest hold around 7%. This clonotype occurred a few times. Its antigen remains unknown.

V is TRBV4-1 and J is TRBJ1-2; D call uncertain. The material was peripheral blood mononuclear cells (PBMCs), obtained when the disease was refractory, from a patient treated with antithyroid drugs. The TCR sequence derives from a female donor with Graves disease. CDR3 sequence (DNA): TGCGCCAGCAGCCCGCGGAGGGATAACTATGGCTACACCTTC. As protein: CASSPRRDNYGYTF.